What follows are 31 T cell receptor beta chains derived from one specimen sequenced in a study of neurological immune-mediated disorders. Each CDR3 protein is one row after TCRdb ran MiXCR on the 5' RACE reads. The repertoire holds about 62,000 distinct CDR3 sequences, with 3% to 4% as singletons. Sequenced input: PBMCs. These receptor sequences come from a woman aged 45-65 years with multiple sclerosis.

The table lists this clonotype with a few counts. At one boundary the junction diverges from the germline segment, which might be a read error. The chain combines TRBV7-2 with TRBJ2-7; TRBD2 agrees at 8 bases. The CDR3 runs 13 residues. Germline-derived CDR1 and CDR2 are SGHTA and FQGNSA. DNA of the CDR3: TGTGTCAGCAGCTTCACTAGCGGAAGCGAGCAGTACTTC. Amino acid sequence: CVSSFTSGSEQYF.

This clonotype was picked up many times. This chain links TRBV7-2 with TRBJ1-2; 8 bases agree with TRBD1. This CDR3 comprises 16 residues. V shed 1 base, J shed 4 bases, and the junction held 8 bases outside the gene matches. Germline V gene sequence: CDR1 SGHTA, CDR2 FQGNSA. The CDR3 nucleotides read TGTGCCAGCAGCTTAGATTGGGACAGGCTGGGCTATGGCTACACCTTC. This codes for CASSLDWDRLGYGYTF.

This clonotype was observed many times. The chain combines TRBV29-1 with TRBJ2-3, with D tentatively TRBD2 (5 bases). Trimming removed 4 bases at V and 4 bases at J, with 9 bases between. Germline lookup yields CDR1 SQVTM and CDR2 ANQGSEA. The CDR3 is 12 amino acids. The chain's CDR3 is CSVARESDTQYF. CDR3 nucleotide sequence: TGCAGCGTTGCCCGGGAATCAGATACGCAGTATTTT.

This clonotype came up many times. This rearrangement joins TRBV20-1 to TRBJ1-5; no definite D call. The CDR3 is made up of 13 amino acids. V dropped 1 base and J dropped 0 bases, with 4 bases sitting between them. Germline V gene data show CDR1 as DFQATT and CDR2 as SNEGSKA (reference sequence). The CDR3 region has the DNA TGCAGTGCTAGAGCGGTTAGCAATCAGCCCCAGCATTTT. It codes for CSARAVSNQPQHF.

Details on this clonotype: A much larger clone is a single base away; this may be a read error. The chain uses TRBV18 and TRBJ2-7, with 11 bases identical to TRBD2. Germline CDR1 is KGHSH and CDR2 is LQKENI. The CDR3 consists of 13 residues. The CDR3 protein is CANSPPGLAVQYF. The CDR3 coding sequence is TGTGCCAACTCACCCCCGGGACTAGCGGTGCAGTACTTC.

The CDR3, as DNA: TGTGCCATCAGTGGGACTAGCGGAGGTGGGAAAGATACGCAGTATTTT. Amino acids: CAISGTSGGGKDTQYF. This chain joins TRBV10-3 and TRBJ2-3; 10 bases agree with TRBD2. CDR1 ENHRY and CDR2 SYGVKD come from the germline V gene. V lost 4 bases, J lost 5 bases, and 9 bases stayed unmatched. CDR3 length: 16 amino acids.

Ten or more counts support this clonotype. CDR3 nucleotides: TGTGCCAGCAGTTTATGGACCTGGGAGGGGGCAGGGAACACTGAAGCTTTCTTT. This translates into CASSLWTWEGAGNTEAFF. The chain combines TRBV12-3 or TRBV12-4 with TRBJ1-1, with 7 positions matching TRBD1. The V segment lost 2 bases and the J segment 1 base; nucleotides outside the gene matches: 13. This CDR3 spans 18 amino acids.

The V and J genes are TRBV7-9 and TRBJ2-7; TRBD2 matches at 8 bases. This CDR3 has 14 amino acids. Germline trimming cut 5 bases from V and 4 bases from J; bases unmatched to any gene: 7. CDR1 and CDR2 from the germline V gene are SEHNR and FQNEAQ (reference sequence). Here the CDR3 DNA reads TGTGCCAGCAGCCGTAGCGGGATGACTTACGAGCAGTACTTC. Translating it yields CASSRSGMTYEQYF.

This clonotype has ten or more counts. The chain carries TRBV20-1 and TRBJ2-1; 7 positions match TRBD1. The trim removed 3 bases at V and 7 bases at J, leaving 9 bases unmatched. The germline CDR1 and CDR2 sequences are DFQATT and SNEGSKA (reference sequence). The CDR3 runs to 14 residues. The CDR3 DNA sequence: TGCAGTGCTAGTGACAGGGTTGGCAGGAATGAGCAGTTCTTC. It codes for CSASDRVGRNEQFF.

In its sample, this clonotype was seen many times. The chain links TRBV20-1 to TRBJ2-7; D may be TRBD2 (5 bases). V was cut by 1 base and J by 4 bases, with 17 bases left in between. The CDR3 extends over 15 amino acids. Germline CDR1 and CDR2: DFQATT and SNEGSKA (reference sequence). The CDR3 spells CSARGPRLGAYEQYF. The CDR3 DNA reads TGCAGTGCTAGAGGTCCTCGACTGGGAGCTTACGAGCAGTACTTC.

In this sample, this clonotype turned up many times. The genes are TRBV7-6 and TRBJ2-2; 7 bases are a match to TRBD1. V lost 2 bases and J lost 4; bases outside the gene matches: 7. Germline V CDR1 and CDR2: SGHVS, FNYEAQ. CDR3 length: 16 residues. The DNA for the CDR3 is TGTGCCAGCAGCTTATATACAGGGGCGGGCACCGGGGAGCTGTTTTTT. This gives the protein CASSLYTGAGTGELFF. Full variable domain (missing parts from reference TRBV7-6 and TRBJ2-2): GAGVSQSPRYKVTKRGQDVALRCDPISGHVSLYWYRQALGQGPEFLTYFNYEAQQDKSGLPNDRFSAERPEGSISTLTIQRTEQRDSAMYRCASSLYTGAGTGELFFGEGSRLTVL.

This chain links TRBV9 with TRBJ1-1, with D uncertain. V lost 6 bases and J lost 5, with 20 bases in between. Germline V gene lookup returns CDR1 SGDLS and CDR2 YYNGEE. The CDR3 is 15 residues long. This chain's CDR3 is CASTKLGKGGTEAFF. CDR3 sequence (DNA): TGTGCCAGCACCAAACTAGGAAAGGGAGGGACTGAAGCTTTCTTT.

This clonotype came up many times. The V and J genes are TRBV28 and TRBJ1-2; tentatively, D is TRBD1 (6 bases). V lost 2 bases and J 4 bases, leaving 11 bases between the germline ends. Germline V gene lookup returns CDR1 MDHEN and CDR2 SYDVKM. The CDR3 has 14 residues. The CDR3 sequence: CASSLAGASYGYTF. In DNA, the CDR3 is TGTGCCAGCAGTTTAGCAGGGGCGAGCTATGGCTACACCTTC.

This clonotype was found many times. V is TRBV14 and J is TRBJ2-7; TRBD1 or TRBD2 may be the D gene (5 bases each). Trimming cost V 0 bases and J 8 bases, with 20 bases left between them. Germline-derived CDR1 and CDR2 are SGHDN and FVKESK. The CDR3 runs 16 residues. CDR3 protein: CASSQDSGQGRNQQYF. The CDR3 DNA sequence: TGTGCCAGCAGCCAAGATTCGGGGCAGGGTCGGAACCAGCAGTACTTC.

This clonotype was seen at least ten times. J is TRBJ2-7 and V is TRBV12-3 or TRBV12-4, with a weak D call TRBD1 (7 bases). The CDR3 covers 14 residues. Trimming took 6 bases from V and 7 from J, leaving 19 bases between them. Written as DNA, the CDR3 is TGTGCCAGCAGCCTTGGGGGGACAGCCGCTGAGCAGTACTTC. It is translated as CASSLGGTAAEQYF.

This clonotype was detected many times. V usage is TRBV5-1 and J usage is TRBJ1-4; no reliable D call. V dropped 6 bases and J dropped 3 bases, with 9 bases sitting between them. CDR1 and CDR2 (germline): SGHRS, YFSETQ. The CDR3 sequence is 13 residues long. CDR3 sequence (DNA): TGCGCCAGCAATGTACAGCCTAATGAAAAACTGTTTTTT. This sequence encodes CASNVQPNEKLFF.

This clonotype was seen a few times. CDR3 nucleotide sequence: TGTGCCAGCAGCTCGGGGGGAGGGCCCGGAGAGACCCAGTACTTC. Translation gives CASSSGGGPGETQYF. The rearrangement links TRBV7-2 to TRBJ2-5; 7 bases agree with TRBD2. The CDR3 has 15 residues. CDR1 is SGHTA and CDR2 is FQGNSA in the germline V gene. J gave up 4 bases and V 4 bases, and 9 bases lay outside the gene matches.

This clonotype was recorded many times. J is TRBJ2-1 and V is TRBV24-1; TRBD2 agrees at 11 bases. CDR1 is KGHDR, CDR2 SFDVKD, per germline. Trimming took 6 bases from V and 4 from J; bases not matched to a gene: 4. The CDR3 is 15 amino acids. CDR3 sequence reads: CATSKGLADYNEQFF. The CDR3 DNA reads as TGTGCCACCAGTAAGGGACTAGCGGATTACAATGAGCAGTTCTTC.

The sample holds a few counts of this clonotype. The chain joins TRBV20-1 to TRBJ2-1; 7 bases are shared with TRBD1. From germline, CDR1 is DFQATT and CDR2 SNEGSKA (reference sequence). CDR3 length equals 14 residues. The V and J ends lost 2 bases and 4 bases, in that order; junction bases with no gene match: 5. CDR3 coding DNA: TGCAGTGCTAGAAGACAGGGACGGTACAATGAGCAGTTCTTC. This translates into CSARRQGRYNEQFF.

This clonotype was seen at least ten times. The rearrangement uses TRBV4-3 and TRBJ2-3, with no clear D. This CDR3 is built from 14 residues. The V gene lost 7 bases and the J gene lost 0 bases, with 11 bases spanning the gap. Germline V gene lookup returns CDR1 LGHNA and CDR2 YSLEER. The CDR3 DNA reads as TGCGCCAGCAAGGAATACACTAGCACAGATACGCAGTATTTT. Amino acid sequence: CASKEYTSTDTQYF.

Many counts were recorded for this clonotype. The V and J genes are TRBV6-1 and TRBJ2-1; TRBD2 aligns across 10 bases. The germline gives CDR1 MNHNS, CDR2 SASEGT. With 2 bases clipped from V and 8 bases from J, the junction kept 6 bases outside the gene matches. The CDR3 is made up of 15 amino acids. This CDR3 is CASSEMVAGGDEQFF. CDR3 coding DNA: TGTGCCAGCAGTGAAATGGTAGCGGGAGGCGATGAGCAGTTCTTC.

In this sample, this clonotype turned up many times. This sequence joins TRBV4-3 and TRBJ2-7, with 7 bases fitting TRBD2. V was clipped by 0 bases and J by 1 base; unmatched bases: 9. Germline V CDR1 and CDR2: LGHNA, YSLEER. The CDR3 extends over 17 amino acids. In nucleotides, the CDR3 is TGCGCCAGCAGCCAAGAGGTGGCGGGACTAACGTCCTACGAGCAGTACTTC. Translated, it gives CASSQEVAGLTSYEQYF.

This clonotype was detected many times. CDR3: CASSKQQANTEAFF. CDR3 nucleotide sequence: TGTGCCAGCAGCAAGCAACAGGCGAACACTGAAGCTTTCTTT. V gene TRBV5-5 combines with J gene TRBJ1-1; D perhaps matches TRBD1 (5 bases). The CDR3 extends over 14 amino acids. Germline lookup yields CDR1 SGHKS and CDR2 YYEKEE (reference sequence). V lost 4 bases to trimming and J lost 1 base, with 11 bases between them.

DNA of the CDR3: TGTGCCAGCAAGAAGGGACTAGCGGGAGATGAGCAGTTCTTC. This encodes CASKKGLAGDEQFF. V is TRBV2 and J is TRBJ2-1, with 14 bases fitting TRBD2. Germline CDR1 SNHLY, CDR2 FYNNEI. Losses at the gene ends were 7 bases for V and 8 bases for J; bases not matched to a gene: 4. The CDR3 loop spans 14 amino acids.

At least ten counts were recorded for this clonotype. The rearrangement links TRBV27 to TRBJ2-1; the match to TRBD1 covers 9 bases. Germline V gene sequence: CDR1 MNHEY, CDR2 SMNVEV (reference sequence). V shed 4 bases and J 7 bases; nucleotides not matched to a gene: 8. CDR3 length: 15 residues. The CDR3 loop reads CASSSPGQGLNEQFF. The CDR3 DNA reads as TGTGCCAGCAGTTCACCGGGACAGGGCCTAAATGAGCAGTTCTTC.

For this clonotype: One end of the junction does not line up with germline, which may come from a read error. The genes are TRBV6-5 and TRBJ1-5; 7 positions match TRBD1. The germline gives CDR1 MNHEY, CDR2 SVGAGI. This CDR3 is 13 amino acids long. CDR3 loop: CATSTGRGQPQNF. The CDR3 bases are TGTGCCACTTCGACCGGGAGGGGACAGCCCCAGAATTTT.

A few counts support this clonotype. The genes are TRBV3-1 and TRBJ1-2; 7 nucleotides agree with TRBD1. The junction had 8 bases not matched to a gene; V was cut back by 0 bases and J by 1 base. Germline CDR1 and CDR2: LGHDT and YNNKEL (reference sequence). The CDR3 contains 17 residues. CDR3: CASSQEGWDSLNYGYTF. CDR3 coding DNA: TGTGCCAGCAGCCAAGAAGGATGGGACAGCCTTAACTATGGCTACACCTTC.

A note on this clonotype: Relative to the germline gene, one junction end is altered; a read error may explain this. CDR3 nucleotide sequence: TGTGCCAGCAGTTTATACCGGGACGGTGCATATGGCTACACATTC. This gives the protein CASSLYRDGAYGYTF. The chain uses TRBV27 and TRBJ1-2; perhaps TRBD1 as D (5 bases). Germline lookup yields CDR1 MNHEY and CDR2 SMNVEV (reference sequence). The CDR3 has 15 amino acids.

This clonotype was counted many times. The rearrangement joins TRBV12-3 or TRBV12-4 to TRBJ2-3, with 8 bases fitting TRBD2. CDR3 length: 15 residues. Trimming removed 5 bases from V and 3 bases from J; junction bases left unmatched: 7. CDR3 loop: CASSLSGKRTDTQYF. CDR3 nucleotides: TGTGCCAGCAGTCTTAGCGGGAAGCGGACAGATACGCAGTATTTT.

This clonotype is judged medium-sized. The V and J genes are TRBV4-3 and TRBJ2-5; no reliable D call. V dropped 0 bases and J dropped 5 bases, with 10 bases sitting between them. The CDR3 contains 14 residues. Germline lookup yields CDR1 LGHNA and CDR2 YSLEER. CDR3 nucleotides: TGCGCCAGCAGCCAAGATACCAATAAGGAGACCCAGTACTTC. This gives the protein CASSQDTNKETQYF.

This clonotype was counted at least ten times. The chain has TRBV20-1 and TRBJ1-6; 8 nucleotides agree with TRBD1. J gave up 5 bases and V 3 bases, and 6 bases lay outside the gene matches. Germline assignment: CDR1 DFQATT and CDR2 SNEGSKA (reference sequence). This CDR3 comprises 15 residues. CDR3 DNA: TGCAGTGCTAGGGAGGACAGGGCGGATAATTCACCCCTCCACTTT. Residues: CSAREDRADNSPLHF.